Given below is one T cell receptor beta chain in context. Its antigen target is currently unknown. No quality values exist for individual bases; no much larger clone is one base distant. Whole blood was collected in K2EDTA tubes by collaborating institutions according to the institutions' own protocols. For TCRbeta analysis, collaborators shipped samples in one of three forms: frozen whole blood, isolated PBMCs, or DNA extracted from either of those sample types. Between the V and J ends, shortened by 1 base and 1 base respectively, the junction contains 9 bases. Taken from cysteine to phenylalanine, the CDR3 has 14 residues. Just the 42-base CDR3 DNA is kept, in frame starting at base 1. Reading the germline V gene gives CDR1 SGHRS and CDR2 YFSETQ. TCRbeta CDR3 regions were amplified from genomic DNA by means of the immunoSEQ Assay, a bias-controlled multiplex PCR. Processing in the source paper ran as follows. The number of nucleated cells in each sample was estimated from the amplification of reference gene primers within the assay. Sequence reads were collapsed and filtered to measure the absolute abundance of every unique TCRbeta CDR3 rearrangement. For each sample, productive Simpson clonality was calculated as the square root of Simpson's diversity index over productive rearrangements. In its TCRdb copy, this immuneACCESS table keeps in-frame sequences only and misses some clones. Where compared with another copy, unresolved V genes explain less than half of these, and the others have no known cause. The DNA was the basis for D and trimming; V, J and clone size are from that table. This sample has some 350,000 clones in its table, and over 70% of those were observed once. The ten largest make up approximately 3% of the sample.

This sample was taken from a study of blood T cell repertoires in COVID-19 (dated by TCRdb to 2018 to 2021). Looking at the study overall: The collaborator samples originated in the United States, Italy and Spain and spanned the acute and convalescent phases of COVID-19. The material from the prospective study consisted of cDNA or gDNA derived from T cells, B-cell-depleted T cells, or PBMCs. Subjects who had been exposed to COVID-19, were actively infected with it, or had recovered from it provided the deeply sampled blood TCRbeta repertoires that made up the dataset. The repertoires were released in a freely available public database intended as a resource for research on the immune response to SARS-CoV-2. The samples were drawn from the first 160 participants of the ongoing ImmuneRACE study and from over a thousand subjects provided by 6 global collaborators. Nearly every sample came with metadata listing a de-identified subject ID, COVID-19 status, age in years and sex. Where HLA class I and class II types were available, the types were taken from metadata supplied by the sample provider, not from assay-based typing.

General conclusions and limits of the study: Clinical and demographic metadata were provided uncurated, with the amount varying by source and participant.

Material: peripheral blood. The chain was built from TRBV5-1 and TRBJ2-7, and perhaps TRBD2 as D gene, on 5 matching bases. The TCR originated in a young man with active or convalescent COVID-19. The CDR3 corresponds to CASSLLPGSYEQYF. The DNA sequence is TGCGCCAGCAGCTTGCTCCCGGGGTCCTACGAGCAGTACTTC.